This T cell receptor (beta chain) was profiled in a study of CD8 T cells in ankylosing spondylitis. Findings of the study overall: In ankylosing spondylitis blood, a motif of roughly eight highly homologous TCR beta variants appeared characteristic. Prior literature has documented some motif variants in synovial fluid and blood from reactive arthritis. Significantly higher representation of disease-linked clones was reported for matched ankylosing spondylitis synovial fluid.

5'-RACE, quantitative and with molecular barcodes, yielded the TCR beta libraries. In TCRdb, the 5' RACE reads were re-called with MiXCR into one record per CDR3 protein. The sample has about 840,000 distinct CDR3 sequences; approximately 12% are singletons. In germline, CDR1 is DFQATT, CDR2 SNEGSKA (reference sequence). This CDR3 has 16 amino acids. The ends lost 0 bases at V and 7 bases at J; junction bases unmatched: 13. This clonotype was observed a handful of times. What it binds is unknown. This rearrangement joins TRBV20-1 to TRBJ2-7, with 9 bases aligning to TRBD2. The TCR originated in a male donor with ankylosing spondylitis. The specimen sequenced was blood, either unsorted or a sorted T cell fraction (not recorded which). The DNA for the CDR3 is TGCAGTGCTAGAGATCCCCTGAGTAGCGGGAGACCTGAGCAGTACTTC. This gives the protein CSARDPLSSGRPEQYF.